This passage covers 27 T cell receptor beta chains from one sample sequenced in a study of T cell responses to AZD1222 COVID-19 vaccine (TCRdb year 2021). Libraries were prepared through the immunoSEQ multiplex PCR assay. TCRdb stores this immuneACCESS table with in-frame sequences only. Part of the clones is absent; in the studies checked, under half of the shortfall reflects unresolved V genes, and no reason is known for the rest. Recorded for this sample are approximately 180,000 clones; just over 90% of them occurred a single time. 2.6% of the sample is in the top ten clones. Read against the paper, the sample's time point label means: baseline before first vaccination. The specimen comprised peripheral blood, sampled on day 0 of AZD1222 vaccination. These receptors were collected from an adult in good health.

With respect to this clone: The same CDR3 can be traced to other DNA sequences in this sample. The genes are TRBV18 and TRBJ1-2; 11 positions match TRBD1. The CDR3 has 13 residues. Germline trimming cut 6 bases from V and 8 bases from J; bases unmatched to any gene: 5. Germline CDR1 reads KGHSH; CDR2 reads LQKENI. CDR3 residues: CASSPGQGGGYTF. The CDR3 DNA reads TGTGCCAGCTCTCCGGGACAGGGGGGCGGCTACACCTTC.

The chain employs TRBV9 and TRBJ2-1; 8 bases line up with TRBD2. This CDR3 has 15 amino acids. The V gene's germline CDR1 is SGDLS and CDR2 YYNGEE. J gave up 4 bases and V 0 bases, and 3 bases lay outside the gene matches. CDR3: CASSVVSGAYNEQFF. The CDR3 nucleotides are TGTGCCAGCAGCGTAGTTAGCGGGGCTTACAATGAGCAGTTCTTC.

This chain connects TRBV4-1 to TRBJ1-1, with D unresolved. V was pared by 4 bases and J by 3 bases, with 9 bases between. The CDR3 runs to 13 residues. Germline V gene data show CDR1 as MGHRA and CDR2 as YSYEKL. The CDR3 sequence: CASSPERDTEAFF. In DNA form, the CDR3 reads TGCGCCAGCAGCCCCGAAAGGGACACTGAAGCTTTCTTT.

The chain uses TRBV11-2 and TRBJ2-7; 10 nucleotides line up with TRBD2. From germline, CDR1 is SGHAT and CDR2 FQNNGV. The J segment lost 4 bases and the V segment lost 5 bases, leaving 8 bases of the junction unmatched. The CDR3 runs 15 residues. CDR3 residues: CASSPLAGVSYEQYF. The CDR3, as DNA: TGTGCCAGCAGCCCCCTAGCGGGAGTTTCGTACGAGCAGTACTTC.

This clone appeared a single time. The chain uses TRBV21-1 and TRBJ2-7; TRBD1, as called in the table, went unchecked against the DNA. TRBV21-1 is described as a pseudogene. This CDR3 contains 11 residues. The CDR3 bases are TGTGCCAGCACCCACTCCTACGAGCAGTACTTC. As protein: CASTHSYEQYF.

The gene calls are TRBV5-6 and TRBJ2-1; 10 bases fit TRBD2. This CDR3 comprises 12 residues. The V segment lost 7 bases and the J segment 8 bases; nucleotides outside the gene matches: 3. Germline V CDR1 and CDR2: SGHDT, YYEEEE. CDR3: CASSGLADEQFF. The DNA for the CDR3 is TGTGCCAGCTCCGGACTAGCGGATGAGCAGTTCTTC. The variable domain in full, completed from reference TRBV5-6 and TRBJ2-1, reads DAGVTQSPTHLIKTRGQQVTLRCSPKSGHDTVSWYQQALGQGPQFIFQYYEEEERQRGNFPDRFSGHQFPNYSSELNVNALLLGDSALYLCASSGLADEQFFGPGTRLTVL.

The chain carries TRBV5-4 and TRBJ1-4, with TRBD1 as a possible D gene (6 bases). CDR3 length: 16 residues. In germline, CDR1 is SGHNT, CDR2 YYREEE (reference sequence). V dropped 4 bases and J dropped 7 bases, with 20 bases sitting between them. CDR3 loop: CASSAGEPQGGEKLFF. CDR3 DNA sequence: TGTGCCAGCAGCGCCGGGGAGCCACAGGGTGGTGAAAAACTGTTTTTT.

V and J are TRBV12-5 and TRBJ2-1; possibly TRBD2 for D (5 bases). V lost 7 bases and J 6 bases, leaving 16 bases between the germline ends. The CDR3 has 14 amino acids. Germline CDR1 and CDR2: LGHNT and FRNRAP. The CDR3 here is CASASAGSGNEQFF. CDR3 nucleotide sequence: TGTGCTAGTGCCTCCGCTGGAAGCGGCAATGAGCAGTTCTTC.

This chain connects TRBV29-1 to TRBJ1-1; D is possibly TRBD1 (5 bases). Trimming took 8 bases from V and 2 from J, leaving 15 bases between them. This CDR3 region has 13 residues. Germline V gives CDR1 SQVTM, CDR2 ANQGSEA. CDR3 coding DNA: TGCAGCCCAGCGGGACGGGTTAACACTGAAGCTTTCTTT. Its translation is CSPAGRVNTEAFF.

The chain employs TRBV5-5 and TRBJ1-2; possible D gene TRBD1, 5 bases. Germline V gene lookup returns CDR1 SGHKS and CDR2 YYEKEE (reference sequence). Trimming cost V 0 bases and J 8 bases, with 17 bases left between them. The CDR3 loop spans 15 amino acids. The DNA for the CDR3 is TGTGCCAGCAGCTTGGATCGAGAGGGACTGGACGGCTACACCTTC. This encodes CASSLDREGLDGYTF.

The CDR3 DNA reads as TGTGCCAGCAAAGCGTACGGGACAGGGATGTATGGCTACACCTTC. Encoded protein: CASKAYGTGMYGYTF. The chain is built from TRBV2 and TRBJ1-2; 9 nucleotides agree with TRBD1. Germline loops: CDR1 SNHLY, CDR2 FYNNEI. The CDR3 length is 15 residues. J lost 5 bases, V lost 7 bases, and 11 bases had no gene match.

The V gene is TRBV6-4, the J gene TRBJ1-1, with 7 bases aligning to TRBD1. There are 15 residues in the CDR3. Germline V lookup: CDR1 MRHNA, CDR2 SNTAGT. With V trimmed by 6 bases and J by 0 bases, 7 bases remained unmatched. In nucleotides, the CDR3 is TGTGCCAGCAGCCTTGGGACAGACCTGAACACTGAAGCTTTCTTT. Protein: CASSLGTDLNTEAFF.

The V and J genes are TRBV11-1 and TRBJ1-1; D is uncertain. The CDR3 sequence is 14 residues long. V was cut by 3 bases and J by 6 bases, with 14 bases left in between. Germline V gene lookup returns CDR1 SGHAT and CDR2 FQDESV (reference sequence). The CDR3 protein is CASSFHNSDPEAFF. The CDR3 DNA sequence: TGTGCCAGCAGCTTTCACAATTCGGATCCTGAAGCTTTCTTT.

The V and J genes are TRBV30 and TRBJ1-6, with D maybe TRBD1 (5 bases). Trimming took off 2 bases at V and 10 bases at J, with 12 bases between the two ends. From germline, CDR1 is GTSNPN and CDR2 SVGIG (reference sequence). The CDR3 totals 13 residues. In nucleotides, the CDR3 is TGTGCCTGGAGTAAGGGGAGGGGATCACCCCTCCACTTT. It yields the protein CAWSKGRGSPLHF.

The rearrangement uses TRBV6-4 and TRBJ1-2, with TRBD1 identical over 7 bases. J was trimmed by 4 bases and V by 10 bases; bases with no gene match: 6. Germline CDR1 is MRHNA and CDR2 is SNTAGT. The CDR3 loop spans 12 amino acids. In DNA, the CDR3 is TGTGCCACCAGGACAGGATCCTATGGCTACACCTTC. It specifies CATRTGSYGYTF.

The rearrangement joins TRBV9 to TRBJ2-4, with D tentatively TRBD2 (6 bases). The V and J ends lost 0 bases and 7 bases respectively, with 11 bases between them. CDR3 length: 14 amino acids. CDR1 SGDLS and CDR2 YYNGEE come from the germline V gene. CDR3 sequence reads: CASSVATGENIQYF. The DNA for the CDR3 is TGTGCCAGCAGCGTAGCAACGGGAGAGAACATTCAGTACTTC.

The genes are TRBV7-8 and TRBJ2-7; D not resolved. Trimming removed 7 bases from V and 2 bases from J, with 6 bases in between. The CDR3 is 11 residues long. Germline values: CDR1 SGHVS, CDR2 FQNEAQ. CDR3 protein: CASTNAYEQYF. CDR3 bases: TGTGCCAGCACCAACGCCTACGAGCAGTACTTC.

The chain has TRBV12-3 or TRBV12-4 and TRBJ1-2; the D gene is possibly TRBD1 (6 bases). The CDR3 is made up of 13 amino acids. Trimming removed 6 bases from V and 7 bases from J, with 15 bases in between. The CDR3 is CASRPMGARGYTF. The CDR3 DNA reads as TGTGCCAGCAGGCCCATGGGGGCACGTGGCTACACCTTC.

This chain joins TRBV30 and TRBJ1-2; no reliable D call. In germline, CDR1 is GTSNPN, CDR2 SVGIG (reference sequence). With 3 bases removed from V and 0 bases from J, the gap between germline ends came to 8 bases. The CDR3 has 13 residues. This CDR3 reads CAWRQPSNYGYTF. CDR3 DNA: TGTGCCTGGAGACAGCCCTCTAACTATGGCTACACCTTC.

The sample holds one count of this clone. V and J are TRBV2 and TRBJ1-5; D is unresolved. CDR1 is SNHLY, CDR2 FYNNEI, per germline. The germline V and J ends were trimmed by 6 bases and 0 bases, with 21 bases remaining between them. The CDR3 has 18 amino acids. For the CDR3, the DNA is TGTGCCAGCAGCACCCCGGGAAGACCCGTACGTAGCAATCAGCCCCAGCATTTT. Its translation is CASSTPGRPVRSNQPQHF.

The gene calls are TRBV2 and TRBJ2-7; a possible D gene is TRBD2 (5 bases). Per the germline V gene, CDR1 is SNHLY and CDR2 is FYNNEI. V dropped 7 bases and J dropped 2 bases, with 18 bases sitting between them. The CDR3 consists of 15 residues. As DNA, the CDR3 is TGTGCCAGCAAGGAGCAAAGCGGTTCTACCTACGAGCAGTACTTC. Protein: CASKEQSGSTYEQYF.

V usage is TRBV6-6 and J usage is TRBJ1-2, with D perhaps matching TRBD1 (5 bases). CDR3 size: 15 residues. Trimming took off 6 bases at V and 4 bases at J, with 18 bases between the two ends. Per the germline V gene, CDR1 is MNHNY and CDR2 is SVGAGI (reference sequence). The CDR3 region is CASSPFLGGVYGYTF. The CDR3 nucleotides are TGTGCCAGCAGCCCATTTTTGGGGGGTGTCTATGGCTACACCTTC.

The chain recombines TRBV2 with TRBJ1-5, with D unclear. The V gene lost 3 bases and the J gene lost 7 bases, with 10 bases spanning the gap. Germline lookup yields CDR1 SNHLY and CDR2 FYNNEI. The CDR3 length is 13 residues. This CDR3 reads CASSDQAQQPQHF. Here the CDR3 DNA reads TGTGCCAGCAGTGATCAGGCGCAGCAGCCCCAGCATTTT.

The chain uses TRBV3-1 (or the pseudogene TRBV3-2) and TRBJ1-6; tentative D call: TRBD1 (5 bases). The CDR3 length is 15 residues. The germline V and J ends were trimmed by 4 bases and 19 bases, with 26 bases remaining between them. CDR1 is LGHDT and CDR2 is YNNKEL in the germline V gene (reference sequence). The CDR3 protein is CASSLSRDPQRRVHF. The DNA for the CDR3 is TGTGCCAGCAGCCTTTCCCGGGACCCCCAGAGAAGAGTTCACTTT.

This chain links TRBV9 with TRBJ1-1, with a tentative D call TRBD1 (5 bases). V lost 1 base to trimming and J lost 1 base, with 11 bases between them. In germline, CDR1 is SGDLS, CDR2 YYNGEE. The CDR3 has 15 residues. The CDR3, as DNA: TGTGCCAGCAGCGTACGCTCTGGGGGGAACACTGAAGCTTTCTTT. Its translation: CASSVRSGGNTEAFF.

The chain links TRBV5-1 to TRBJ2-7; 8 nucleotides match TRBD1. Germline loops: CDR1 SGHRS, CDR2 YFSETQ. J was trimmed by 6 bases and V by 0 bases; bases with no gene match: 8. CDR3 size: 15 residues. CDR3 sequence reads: CASSLGQGNFPEQYF. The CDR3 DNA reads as TGCGCCAGCAGCTTGGGACAGGGGAATTTCCCCGAGCAGTACTTC.

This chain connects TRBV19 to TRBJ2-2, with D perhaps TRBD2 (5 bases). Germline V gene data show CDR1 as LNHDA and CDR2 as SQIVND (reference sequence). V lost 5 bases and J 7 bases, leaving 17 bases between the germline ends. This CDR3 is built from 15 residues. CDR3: CASSHSDSAGGELFF. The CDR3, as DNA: TGTGCCAGTAGTCATTCGGACTCCGCGGGCGGGGAGCTGTTTTTT.